This entry concerns a single T cell receptor (beta chain). What it recognizes is unknown. Authors' methods: Junction-only sequences produced by ImmunoSEQ had no quality scores, so filtering differed. Sequencing was performed with immunoSEQ multiplex PCR; in TCRdb, only in-frame clones are kept and a portion is missing. D and trimming come from the DNA, and the V and J calls and clone size come from that table. This table holds approximately 840,000 clones, approximately 97% found once. The data originate from a study of shared clonotypes between healthy human individuals. Study observations and caveats: Naive CD4 clonotype sharing across a few donors was approximately 5.2%. The diversity represented, both genetic and in exposure history, was limited by few donors.

Only CD45RO-negative cells positively selected for CCR7 counted as naive CD8 cells, so terminally differentiated effector memory CD45RA+ cells were excluded. There were only Caucasian adults among the donors, and all lived in Nashville, Tennessee. This CDR3 contains 16 residues. CDR1 and CDR2 from the germline V gene are LNHDA and SQIVND (reference sequence). V lost 1 base, J lost 4 bases, and 15 bases lay in between. This clonotype originated in a man aged 25-45 years in good health. The sample comprised naive CD8+ T cells sorted from blood. The rearrangement uses TRBV19 and TRBJ2-3; D not certain. This CDR3 reads CASSIGPIEEPDTQYF. In DNA form, the CDR3 reads TGTGCCAGTAGTATAGGCCCCATAGAGGAACCAGATACGCAGTATTTT.